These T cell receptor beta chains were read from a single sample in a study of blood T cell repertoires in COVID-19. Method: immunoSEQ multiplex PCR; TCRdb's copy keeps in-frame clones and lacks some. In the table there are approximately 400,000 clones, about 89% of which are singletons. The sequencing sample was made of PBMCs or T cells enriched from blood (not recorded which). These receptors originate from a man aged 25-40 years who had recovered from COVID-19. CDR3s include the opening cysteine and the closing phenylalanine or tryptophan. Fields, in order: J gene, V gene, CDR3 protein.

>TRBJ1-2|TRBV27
CASSLKQDYGYTF
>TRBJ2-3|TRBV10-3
CAIRGLSGGPDTDTQYF
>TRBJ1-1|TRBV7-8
CASSRDRGENTEAFF
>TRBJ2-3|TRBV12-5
CASGLKGRGLQYF
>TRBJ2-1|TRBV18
CASSPQSGGNEQFF
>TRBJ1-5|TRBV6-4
CASSEEQHQPQHF
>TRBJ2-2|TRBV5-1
CASSLVGSTGELFF
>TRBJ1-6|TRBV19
CASNRPPGTDNSPLHF
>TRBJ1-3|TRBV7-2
CASSLGTGGNTIYF
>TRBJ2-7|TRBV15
CATSRGTGTPYEQYF
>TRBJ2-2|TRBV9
CASSAGTGRSGELFF
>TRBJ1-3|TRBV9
CASSPPGQEKYF
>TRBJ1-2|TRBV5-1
CASSLEYRPRGYTF
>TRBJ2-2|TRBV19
CASSIGQGAGELFF
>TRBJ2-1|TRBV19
CASSRSQAGGSYNEQFF
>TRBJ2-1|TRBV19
CASSAQGGSYNEQFF
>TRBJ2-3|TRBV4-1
CASSLAGQGAADTQYF
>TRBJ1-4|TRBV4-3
CASSQDRRTGGEKLFF
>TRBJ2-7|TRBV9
CASSNNRGSYEQYF
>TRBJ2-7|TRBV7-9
CASTNDRGAYEQYF
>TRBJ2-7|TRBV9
CASGPEIGEQYF
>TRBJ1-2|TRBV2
CASRGGTGLIGYTF
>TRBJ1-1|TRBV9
CASSGTGMTEAFF
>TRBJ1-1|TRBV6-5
CASTRNTEAFF
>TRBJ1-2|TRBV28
CASSPGGSGYGYTF
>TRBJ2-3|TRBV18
CASSPRPGEGADTQYF
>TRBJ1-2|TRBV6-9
CASSYHEGEGGLVRSNLRGYTF
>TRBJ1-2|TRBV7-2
CASRDGQGANYGYTF
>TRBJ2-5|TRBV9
CASSVSSGGAETQYF
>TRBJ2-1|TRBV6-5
CASIAAYNEQFF
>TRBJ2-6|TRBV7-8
CASTSYSGANVLTF
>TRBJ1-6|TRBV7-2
CASSPWDRTNSPLHF
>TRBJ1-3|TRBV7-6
CASSLGQGPGNTIYF
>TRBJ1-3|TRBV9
CASSVVGGISGNTIYF
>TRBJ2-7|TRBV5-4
CASSLDRGEYYEQYF
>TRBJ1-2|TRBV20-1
CSAPRWEGYTF
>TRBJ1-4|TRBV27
CASSSRGATNEKLFF
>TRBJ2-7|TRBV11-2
CASSLRGKDEQYF
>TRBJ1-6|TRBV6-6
CASRADRIHF
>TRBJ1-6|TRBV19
CASGAGTGAYSPLHF
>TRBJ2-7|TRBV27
CASSPQGQGNEQYF
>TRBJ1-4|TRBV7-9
CASSLSGQHNEKLFF
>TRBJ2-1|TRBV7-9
CASSLGGLAGIEQFF
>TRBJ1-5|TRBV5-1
CASSPGTAYSNQPQHF
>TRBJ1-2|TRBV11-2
CASSRTGDGYGYTF
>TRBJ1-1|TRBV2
CASRAGRMNTEAFF
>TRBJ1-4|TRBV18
CASSRPGVPGEKLFF
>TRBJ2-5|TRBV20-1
CSASKVAGGLETQYF
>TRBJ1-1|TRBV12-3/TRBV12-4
CASSFRGSEAFF
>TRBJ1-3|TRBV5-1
CASSFSGLDSGNTIYF
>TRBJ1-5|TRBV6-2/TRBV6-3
CASSRDRGNGQPQHF
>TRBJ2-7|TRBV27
CASSSGTGYEQYF
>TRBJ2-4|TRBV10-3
CAISPGTENIQYF
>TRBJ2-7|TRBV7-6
CASSQHPVDRGLYEQYF
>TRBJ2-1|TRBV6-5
CASSSITSGGNEQFF
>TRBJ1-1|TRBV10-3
CAIQTDRANTEAFF
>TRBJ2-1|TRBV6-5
CASSYSGQGGNEQFF
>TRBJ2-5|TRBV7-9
CASSQIETQYF
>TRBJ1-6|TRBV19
CASSLGGVDSPLHF
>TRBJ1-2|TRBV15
CATYGPTGDYGYTF